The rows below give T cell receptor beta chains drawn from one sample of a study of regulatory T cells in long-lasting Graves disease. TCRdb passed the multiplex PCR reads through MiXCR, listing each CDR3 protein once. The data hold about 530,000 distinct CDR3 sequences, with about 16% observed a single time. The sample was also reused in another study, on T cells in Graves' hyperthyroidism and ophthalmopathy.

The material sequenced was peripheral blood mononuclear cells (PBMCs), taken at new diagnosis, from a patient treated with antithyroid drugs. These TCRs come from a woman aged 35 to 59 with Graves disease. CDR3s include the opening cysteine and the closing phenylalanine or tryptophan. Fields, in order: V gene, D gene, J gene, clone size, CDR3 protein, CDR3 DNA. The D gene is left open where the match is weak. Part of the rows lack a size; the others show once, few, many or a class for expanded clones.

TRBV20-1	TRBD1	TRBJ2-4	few	CSAFRQGTKNIQYF	TGCAGTGCTTTCAGACAGGGGACCAAAAACATTCAGTACTTC
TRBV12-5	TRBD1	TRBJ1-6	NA	CASSLEGAGSPLHF	TGTGCTAGTTCCCTGGAGGGGGCAGGTTCACCCCTCCACTTT
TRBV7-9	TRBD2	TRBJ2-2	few	CASSSPIAGPNTGELFF	TGTGCCAGCAGCTCCCCCATAGCGGGACCTAACACCGGGGAGCTGTTTTTT
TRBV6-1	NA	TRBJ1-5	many	CASRVTVYSNQPQHF	TGTGCCAGCAGGGTGACAGTATATAGCAATCAGCCCCAGCATTTT
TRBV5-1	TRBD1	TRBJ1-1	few	CASSARTGGGDTEAFF	TGCGCCAGCAGCGCTCGGACAGGGGGGGGGGACACTGAAGCTTTCTTT
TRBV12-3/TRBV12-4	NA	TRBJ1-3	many	CASSFSRNTIYF	TGTGCCAGCAGTTTCTCCAGAAACACCATATATTTT
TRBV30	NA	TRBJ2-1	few	CACPAARDNEQFF	TGTGCCTGCCCAGCGGCCCGAGACAATGAGCAGTTCTTC
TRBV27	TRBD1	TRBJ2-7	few	CASSKRQGRITYEQYF	TGTGCCAGCAGTAAAAGACAGGGGAGAATCACCTACGAGCAGTACTTC
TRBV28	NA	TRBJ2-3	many	CASRNTRGTSTDTQYF	TGTGCCAGCAGAAACACCCGGGGGACTAGCACAGATACGCAGTATTTT
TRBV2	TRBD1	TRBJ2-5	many	CASHRTGRKGETQYF	TGTGCCAGCCATAGGACAGGAAGGAAGGGTGAGACCCAGTACTTC
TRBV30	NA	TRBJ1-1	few	CAWNPAENTEAFF	TGTGCCTGGAATCCGGCAGAGAACACTGAAGCTTTCTTT
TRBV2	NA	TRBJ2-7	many	CATVVQGITYEQYF	TGTGCCACCGTGGTTCAGGGGATAACCTACGAGCAGTACTTC
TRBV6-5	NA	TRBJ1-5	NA	CASSYSGQQNQPQHF	TGTGCCAGCAGTTACTCAGGACAGCAAAATCAGCCCCAGCATTTT
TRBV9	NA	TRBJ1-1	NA	CASSVGGSGQRNTEAFF	TGTGCCAGCAGCGTAGGGGGGAGCGGACAGAGGAACACTGAAGCTTTCTTT
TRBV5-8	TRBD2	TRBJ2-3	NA	CASSLATSGGWGDTQYF	TGTGCCAGCAGCTTGGCTACTAGCGGGGGTTGGGGAGATACGCAGTATTTT
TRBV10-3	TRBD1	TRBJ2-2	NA	CATSLIGTGGVGGELFF	TGTGCCACCTCCTTGATCGGGACAGGGGGTGTCGGCGGGGAGCTGTTTTTT
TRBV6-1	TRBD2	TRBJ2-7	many	CASRPGTSVYEQYF	TGTGCCAGCAGACCCGGGACTAGCGTCTACGAGCAGTACTTC
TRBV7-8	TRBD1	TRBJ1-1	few	CASSWEDRGSEAFF	TGTGCCAGCAGCTGGGAGGACAGGGGGTCTGAAGCTTTCTTT
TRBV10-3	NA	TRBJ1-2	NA	CAITPGRQVGYTF	TGTGCCATCACCCCGGGACGGCAAGTTGGCTACACCTTC
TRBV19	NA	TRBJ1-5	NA	CASSTGKTGYQPQHF	TGTGCCAGTAGTACAGGCAAGACAGGTTATCAGCCCCAGCATTTT
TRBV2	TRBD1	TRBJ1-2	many	CASSPGGDLYGYTF	TGTGCCAGCAGTCCAGGGGGCGATCTCTATGGCTACACCTTC
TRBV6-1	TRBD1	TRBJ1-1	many	CASSEPGRGRAEAFF	TGTGCCAGCAGTGAGCCCGGGAGGGGGCGGGCTGAAGCTTTCTTT
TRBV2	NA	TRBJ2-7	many	CASSWDISYEQYF	TGTGCCAGCAGTTGGGACATCTCCTACGAGCAGTACTTC
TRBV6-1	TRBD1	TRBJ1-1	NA	CASPDRESEAFF	TGTGCCAGCCCGGACAGGGAGTCCGAAGCTTTCTTT
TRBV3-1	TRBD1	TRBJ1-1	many	CASSPRQGPNTEAFF	TGTGCCAGCAGCCCAAGACAGGGACCGAACACTGAAGCTTTCTTT
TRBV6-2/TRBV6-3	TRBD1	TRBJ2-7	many	CATLPGQGAYEQYF	TGTGCCACCCTTCCGGGACAGGGGGCTTACGAGCAGTACTTC
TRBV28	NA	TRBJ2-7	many	CASSHQGGSYEQYF	TGTGCCAGCAGTCACCAGGGGGGCTCCTACGAGCAGTACTTC
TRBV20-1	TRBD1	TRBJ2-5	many	CSARDADRDQETQYF	TGCAGTGCTAGAGACGCTGACAGGGACCAAGAGACCCAGTACTTC
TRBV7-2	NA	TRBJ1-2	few	CASRPVETGAYGYTF	TGTGCCAGCAGACCCGTTGAGACAGGCGCTTATGGCTACACCTTC
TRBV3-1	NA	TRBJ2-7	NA	CASSQPSSHEQYF	TGTGCCAGCAGCCAACCCAGTAGCCACGAGCAGTACTTC
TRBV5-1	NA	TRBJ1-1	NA	CASSGGAGTEAFF	TGCGCCAGCAGCGGGGGGGCCGGGACTGAAGCTTTCTTT
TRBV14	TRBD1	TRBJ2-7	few	CASSPTPGGFYEQYF	TGTGCCAGCAGCCCGACACCAGGGGGCTTCTACGAGCAGTACTTC
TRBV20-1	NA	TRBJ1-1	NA	CSAQGDTEAFF	TGCAGTGCTCAGGGTGACACTGAAGCTTTCTTT
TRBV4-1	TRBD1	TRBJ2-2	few	CASSPPWTGKGTGELFF	TGCGCCAGCAGCCCACCCTGGACAGGGAAAGGCACCGGGGAGCTGTTTTTT
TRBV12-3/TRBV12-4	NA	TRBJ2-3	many	CASSLDRLSTDTQYF	TGTGCCAGCAGTTTAGACAGGTTAAGCACAGATACGCAGTATTTT
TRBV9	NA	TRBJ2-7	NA	CASSVGASVYEQYF	TGTGCCAGCAGCGTAGGGGCGTCAGTCTACGAGCAGTACTTC
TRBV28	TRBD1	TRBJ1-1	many	CASSLQGLNTEAFF	TGTGCCAGCAGCTTACAGGGGTTGAACACTGAAGCTTTCTTT
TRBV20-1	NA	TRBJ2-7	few	CSATTPTGYEQYF	TGCAGTGCTACGACCCCCACAGGTTACGAGCAGTACTTC
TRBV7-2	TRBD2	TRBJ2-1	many	CASSLALGGGYNEQFF	TGTGCCAGCAGCTTAGCCTTGGGCGGGGGCTACAATGAGCAGTTCTTC
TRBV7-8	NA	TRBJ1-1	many	CASSFENRDLGTEAFF	TGTGCCAGCAGCTTCGAAAACAGGGATTTGGGCACTGAAGCTTTCTTT
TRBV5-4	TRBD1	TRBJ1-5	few	CASSLFRDRHQPQHF	TGTGCCAGCAGCTTGTTTCGGGACAGGCATCAGCCCCAGCATTTT
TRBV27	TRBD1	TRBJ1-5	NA	CASGFRDRDQPQHF	TGTGCCAGCGGCTTCCGGGACAGGGATCAGCCCCAGCATTTT
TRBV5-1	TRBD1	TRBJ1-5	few	CASSLDGGQGHQPQHF	TGCGCCAGCAGCTTGGATGGGGGACAGGGCCATCAGCCCCAGCATTTT
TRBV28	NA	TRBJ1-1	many	CASSERGSMNTEAFF	TGTGCCAGCAGTGAGCGAGGCTCCATGAACACTGAAGCTTTCTTT
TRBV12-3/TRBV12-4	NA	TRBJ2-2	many	CASSTHRRGSRPTGELFF	TGTGCCAGCAGCACCCACCGCCGGGGTAGCAGGCCCACCGGGGAGCTGTTTTTT
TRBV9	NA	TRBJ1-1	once	CASSVEAGVTTEAFF	TGTGCCAGCAGCGTAGAGGCCGGGGTGACCACTGAAGCTTTCTTT
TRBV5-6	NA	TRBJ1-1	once	CASSLGVFGRQAFF	TGTGCCAGCAGCCTCGGGGTTTTCGGGCGGCAAGCTTTCTTT
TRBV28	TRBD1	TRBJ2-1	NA	CASSPVGQGLEPYAYNEQFF	TGTGCCAGCAGCCCCGTGGGACAGGGGCTTGAGCCGTACGCCTACAATGAGCAGTTCTTC
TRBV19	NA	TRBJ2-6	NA	CASTLNTGPGANVLTF	TGTGCCAGTACTCTAAACACAGGGCCTGGGGCCAACGTCCTGACTTTC
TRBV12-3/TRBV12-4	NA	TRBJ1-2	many	CASSLLTGSRDGYTF	TGTGCCAGCAGCCTCCTTACCGGTAGTCGGGATGGCTACACCTTC
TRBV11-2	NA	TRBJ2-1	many	CASSAGTTAYNEQFF	TGTGCCAGCAGCGCAGGGACCACCGCCTACAATGAGCAGTTCTTC
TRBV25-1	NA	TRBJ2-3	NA	CASSEYRSETRGNTQYF	TGTGCCAGCAGTGAATATAGGTCCGAGACGAGGGGAAATACGCAGTATTTT
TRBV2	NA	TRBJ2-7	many	CASSEDTLSYEQYF	TGTGCCAGCAGTGAAGATACCCTCTCCTACGAGCAGTACTTC
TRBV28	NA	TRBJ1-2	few	CASTMAGRGGHTF	TGTGCCAGCACCATGGCCGGGAGGGGTGGCCACACCTTC
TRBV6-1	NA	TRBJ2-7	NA	CASWNSWREQYF	TGTGCCAGCTGGAACAGCTGGCGCGAGCAGTACTTC
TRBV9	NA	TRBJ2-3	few	CASSALTPLFNTQYF	TGTGCCAGCAGCGCCCTCACTCCATTATTCAATACGCAGTATTTT
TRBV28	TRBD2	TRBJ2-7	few	CASTLDSAGVNSYEQYF	TGTGCCAGCACCCTCGACTCAGCGGGGGTGAACTCCTACGAGCAGTACTTC
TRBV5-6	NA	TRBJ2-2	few	CASSWRGLTGELFF	TGTGCCAGCAGCTGGCGAGGGTTGACCGGGGAGCTGTTTTTT
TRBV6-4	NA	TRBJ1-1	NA	CASTSRLAPGMNTEAFF	TGTGCCAGCACTTCCAGACTTGCGCCAGGTATGAACACTGAAGCTTTCTTT